A selection of T cell receptor beta chains follows, all from one sample in a study of T cell clonotyping in hematopoietic cell transplantation. Profiled with immunoSEQ multiplex PCR; TCRdb holds only in-frame clones, not every one. This table holds 15,000 or so clones, around 84% found once. The sample was PBMCs, taken 100 days after allogeneic stem cell transplant. The receptors were sampled from a male patient between 50 and 60 years old who had an allogeneic stem cell transplant from an unrelated donor, so T cells may come from the graft donor. Some clones in this sample may be carry-over from other donors' samples. The CDR3 runs from the conserved cysteine through the conserved F or W. The order of the fields is CDR3 DNA, CDR3 protein, CDR3 length, clone size, V gene, J gene, D gene. The D gene is left open where the match is weak. Some rows mark clone size as missing; the rest say once, few, many or name a class of expanded clone.

CDR3nt: TGTGCCAGCAGCTCCTTTGAGGGTAGGGACTATGGCTACACCTTC
CDR3aa: CASSSFEGRDYGYTF
len: 15
abundance: -
v_gene: TRBV5-6
j_gene: TRBJ1-2
d_gene: -

CDR3nt: TGTGCCATCAGTGAGTCTGGGGCAGCTCACTTC
CDR3aa: CAISESGAAHF
len: 11
abundance: -
v_gene: TRBV10-3
j_gene: TRBJ1-2
d_gene: -

CDR3nt: TGTGCCAGCAGTTTCGGCAGTCCAGCCTACAATGAGCAGTTCTTC
CDR3aa: CASSFGSPAYNEQFF
len: 15
abundance: -
v_gene: TRBV27
j_gene: TRBJ2-1
d_gene: -

CDR3nt: TGCAGTGTCCGAGCGGGAGAGGGGCAGTACTTC
CDR3aa: CSVRAGEGQYF
len: 11
abundance: -
v_gene: TRBV20-1
j_gene: TRBJ2-7
d_gene: TRBD2

CDR3nt: TGTGCCTGGAATACTCAGGGGGGGAGCACAGATACGCAGTATTTT
CDR3aa: CAWNTQGGSTDTQYF
len: 15
abundance: -
v_gene: TRBV30
j_gene: TRBJ2-3
d_gene: -

CDR3nt: TGTGCCAGCAGTGAGGACGAGACGAATTCACCCCTCCACTTT
CDR3aa: CASSEDETNSPLHF
len: 14
abundance: -
v_gene: TRBV6-4
j_gene: TRBJ1-6
d_gene: -

CDR3nt: TGTGCCAGCAGCCTGGGCAGCCTAATGAACACTGAAGCTTTCTTT
CDR3aa: CASSLGSLMNTEAFF
len: 15
abundance: -
v_gene: TRBV2
j_gene: TRBJ1-1
d_gene: -

CDR3nt: TGTGCCAGCAGCCCCGAGAGGGCTAGCGTCAATGAGCAGTTCTTC
CDR3aa: CASSPERASVNEQFF
len: 15
abundance: -
v_gene: TRBV7-3
j_gene: TRBJ2-1
d_gene: -

CDR3nt: TGTGCCAGCAGCTTCGGGGACAGAACTTACGAGCAGTACTTC
CDR3aa: CASSFGDRTYEQYF
len: 14
abundance: -
v_gene: TRBV5-4
j_gene: TRBJ2-7
d_gene: TRBD1

CDR3nt: TGTGCCAGCAGCTTAAACAGGTTCTACGAGCAGTACTTC
CDR3aa: CASSLNRFYEQYF
len: 13
abundance: once
v_gene: TRBV7-3
j_gene: TRBJ2-7
d_gene: -

CDR3nt: TGTGCCAGCAGACCTAGCGCCCTCTCCTACAATGAGCAGTTCTTC
CDR3aa: CASRPSALSYNEQFF
len: 15
abundance: once
v_gene: TRBV5-4
j_gene: TRBJ2-1
d_gene: -

CDR3nt: TGTGCCAGCAGCAAGGACAGCCGGAACACTGAAGCTTTCTTT
CDR3aa: CASSKDSRNTEAFF
len: 14
abundance: few
v_gene: TRBV6-6
j_gene: TRBJ1-1
d_gene: -

CDR3nt: TGCAGCGCCTATGGCAACAAGCTGAACACTGAAGCTTTCTTT
CDR3aa: CSAYGNKLNTEAFF
len: 14
abundance: once
v_gene: TRBV29-1
j_gene: TRBJ1-1
d_gene: -

CDR3nt: TGTGCCAGCAGTACCCGGACAGGAGGCCCTGAAGCTTTCTTT
CDR3aa: CASSTRTGGPEAFF
len: 14
abundance: -
v_gene: TRBV6-6
j_gene: TRBJ1-1
d_gene: TRBD1

CDR3nt: TGTGCCAGCAGAAGAACGGGGGCAATGGACTACGAGCAGTACTTC
CDR3aa: CASRRTGAMDYEQYF
len: 15
abundance: -
v_gene: TRBV6-5
j_gene: TRBJ2-7
d_gene: -

CDR3nt: TGCGCCAGCAGCCAAGATCCAGGGGGCTCCTACGAGCAGTACTTC
CDR3aa: CASSQDPGGSYEQYF
len: 15
abundance: -
v_gene: TRBV4-1
j_gene: TRBJ2-7
d_gene: TRBD1

CDR3nt: TGTGCCAGCAGTAATCACGGTGAAAAACTGTTTTTT
CDR3aa: CASSNHGEKLFF
len: 12
abundance: few
v_gene: TRBV28
j_gene: TRBJ1-4
d_gene: -

CDR3nt: TGTGCCAGCAGCTCGCTCTCGAAAGATACGCAGTATTTT
CDR3aa: CASSSLSKDTQYF
len: 13
abundance: once
v_gene: TRBV7-7
j_gene: TRBJ2-3
d_gene: -

CDR3nt: TGTGCCAGCAGGATCTCTGATACGCAGTATTTT
CDR3aa: CASRISDTQYF
len: 11
abundance: -
v_gene: TRBV6-5
j_gene: TRBJ2-3
d_gene: -

CDR3nt: TGTGCCAGCAGCCCCTACAGGGGTAGCACAGATACGCAGTATTTT
CDR3aa: CASSPYRGSTDTQYF
len: 15
abundance: -
v_gene: TRBV9
j_gene: TRBJ2-3
d_gene: TRBD1

CDR3nt: TGCGCCAGCAGCCCGCGGGGGCTCCAAGAGACCCAGTACTTC
CDR3aa: CASSPRGLQETQYF
len: 14
abundance: -
v_gene: TRBV4-1
j_gene: TRBJ2-5
d_gene: -

CDR3nt: TGTGCCAGCAGCTTAGCGAACGTTAACTATGGCTACACCTTC
CDR3aa: CASSLANVNYGYTF
len: 14
abundance: -
v_gene: TRBV7-8
j_gene: TRBJ1-2
d_gene: -

CDR3nt: TGTGCCTGGAAGCCGCTGCCGGGACAGGGGATCTACGAGCAGTACTTC
CDR3aa: CAWKPLPGQGIYEQYF
len: 16
abundance: -
v_gene: TRBV30
j_gene: TRBJ2-7
d_gene: TRBD1

CDR3nt: TGTGCCAGCAGTCCGACAGGGACAAACTATGGCTACACCTTC
CDR3aa: CASSPTGTNYGYTF
len: 14
abundance: -
v_gene: TRBV9
j_gene: TRBJ1-2
d_gene: TRBD1

CDR3nt: TGTGCCAGCAGCTTAGTCGCGGGTCAGGGTTCGGCTAACTATGGCTACACCTTC
CDR3aa: CASSLVAGQGSANYGYTF
len: 18
abundance: -
v_gene: TRBV7-2
j_gene: TRBJ1-2
d_gene: -